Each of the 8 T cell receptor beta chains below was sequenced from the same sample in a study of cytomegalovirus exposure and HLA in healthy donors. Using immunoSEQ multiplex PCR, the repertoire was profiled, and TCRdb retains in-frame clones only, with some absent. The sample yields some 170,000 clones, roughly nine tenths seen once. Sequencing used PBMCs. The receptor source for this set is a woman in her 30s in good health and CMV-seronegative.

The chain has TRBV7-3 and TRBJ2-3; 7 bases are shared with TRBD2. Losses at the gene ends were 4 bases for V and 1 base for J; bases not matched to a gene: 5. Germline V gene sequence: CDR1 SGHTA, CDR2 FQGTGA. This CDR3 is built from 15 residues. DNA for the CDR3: TGTGCCAGCAGCTGGGGCGGGAGCGGCACAGATACGCAGTATTTT. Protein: CASSWGGSGTDTQYF.

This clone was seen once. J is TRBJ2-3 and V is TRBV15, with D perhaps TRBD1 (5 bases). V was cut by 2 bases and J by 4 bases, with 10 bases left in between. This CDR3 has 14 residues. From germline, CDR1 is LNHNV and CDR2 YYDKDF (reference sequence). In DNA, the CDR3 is TGTGCCACCAGCAGATCTGCCAGGGCAGATACGCAGTATTTT. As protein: CATSRSARADTQYF.

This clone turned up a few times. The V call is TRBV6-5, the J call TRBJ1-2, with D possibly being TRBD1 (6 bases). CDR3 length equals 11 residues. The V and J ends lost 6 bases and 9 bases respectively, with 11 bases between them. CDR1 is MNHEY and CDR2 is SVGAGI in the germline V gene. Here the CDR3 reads CASRRDRSYTF. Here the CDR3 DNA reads TGTGCCAGCAGACGTGACAGGAGCTACACCTTC.

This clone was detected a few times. In DNA form, the CDR3 reads TGTGCCAGCAGCCCGGGACAGGCTGGAAACACCATATATTTT. It yields the protein CASSPGQAGNTIYF. The V and J genes are TRBV7-9 and TRBJ1-3; 8 bases are a match to TRBD1. Germline lookup yields CDR1 SEHNR and CDR2 FQNEAQ (reference sequence). The CDR3 extends over 14 amino acids. Trimming took 5 bases from V and 2 from J; bases not matched to a gene: 2.

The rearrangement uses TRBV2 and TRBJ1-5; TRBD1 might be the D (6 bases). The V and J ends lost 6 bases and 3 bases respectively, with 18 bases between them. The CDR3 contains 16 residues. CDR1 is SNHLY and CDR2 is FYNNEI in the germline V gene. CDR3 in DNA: TGTGCCAGCAGCCCACAGGGATCGATAAACAATCAGCCCCAGCATTTT. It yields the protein CASSPQGSINNQPQHF.

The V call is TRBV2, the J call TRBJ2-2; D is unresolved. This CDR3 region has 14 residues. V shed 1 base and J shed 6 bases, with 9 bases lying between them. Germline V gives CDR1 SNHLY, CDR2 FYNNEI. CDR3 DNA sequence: TGTGCCAGCAGTGAAGGCACGGTGTCCGGGGAGCTGTTTTTT. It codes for CASSEGTVSGELFF.

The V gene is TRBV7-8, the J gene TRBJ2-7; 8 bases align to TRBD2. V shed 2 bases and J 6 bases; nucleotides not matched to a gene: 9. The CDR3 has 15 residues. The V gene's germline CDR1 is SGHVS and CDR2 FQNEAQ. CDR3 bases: TGTGCCAGCAGCTTACGGTTCGGGAGGGCAGGCGAGCAGTACTTC. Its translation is CASSLRFGRAGEQYF.

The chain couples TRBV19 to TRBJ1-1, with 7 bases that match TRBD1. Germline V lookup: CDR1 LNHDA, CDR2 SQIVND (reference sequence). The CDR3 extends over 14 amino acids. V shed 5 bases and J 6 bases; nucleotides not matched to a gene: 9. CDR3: CASSATGYPAEAFF. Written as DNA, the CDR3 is TGTGCCAGTAGTGCGACAGGGTACCCCGCTGAAGCTTTCTTT.